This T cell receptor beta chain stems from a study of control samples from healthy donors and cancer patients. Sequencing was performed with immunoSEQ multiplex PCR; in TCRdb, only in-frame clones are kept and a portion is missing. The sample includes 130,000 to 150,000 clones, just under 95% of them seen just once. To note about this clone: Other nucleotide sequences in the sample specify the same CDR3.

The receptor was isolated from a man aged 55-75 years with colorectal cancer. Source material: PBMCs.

The CDR3 DNA reads TGTGCCAGCAGCCGGATTCTGGCGGAAGAGCAGTTCTTC. Translating it yields CASSRILAEEQFF. This sequence joins TRBV7-8 and TRBJ2-1; no definite D call. V was pared by 5 bases and J by 10 bases, with 15 bases between. The CDR3 contains 13 residues. CDR1 and CDR2 from the germline V gene are SGHVS and FQNEAQ.